The T cell receptor (beta chain) described here comes from a study of human T cells and chemical hapten exposure. Per the germline V gene, CDR1 is SGHVS and CDR2 is FQNEAQ. This CDR3 has 17 residues. V dropped 4 bases and J dropped 0 bases, with 13 bases sitting between them. This clonotype was seen at least ten times. Noted time point: patch test 1, 2 weeks after DPC sensitization. Indicated treatment: therapeutic diphenylcyclopropenone sensitization with weekly scalp DPC. Each CDR3 protein gets one entry after TCRdb re-called the RACE reads with MiXCR. Counted here are around 76,000 distinct CDR3 sequences, approximately 12% occurring once; the ten biggest clones make up 3.5%.

The origin of this receptor is a woman in her sixties or seventies with alopecia areata. Some clones in this sample may be carry-over from other donors' samples. The J gene is TRBJ2-6, the V gene TRBV7-8; D possibly uses TRBD1 or TRBD2 (5 bases each). The sequencing used whole blood, collected in connection with sensitization to the hapten diphenylcyclopropenone (DPC). CDR3 nucleotide sequence: TGTGCCAGCAGCTCGGGACCGTCTTACTCTGGGGCCAACGTCCTGACTTTC. Translated, it gives CASSSGPSYSGANVLTF.